A selection of T cell receptor beta chains follows, all from one sample in a study of blood T cell repertoires in COVID-19. Libraries were prepared by immunoSEQ multiplex PCR; TCRdb keeps only in-frame clonotypes and omits some of them. Here the sample spans about 400,000 clones, approximately 90% being singletons. The specimen was peripheral blood. These receptors were collected from a woman aged 25 to 39 with active or convalescent COVID-19. CDR3s leave out the opening cysteine and the closing phenylalanine or tryptophan. The D gene is left open where the match is weak.

ASCSGGANTGELF TRBJ2-2 TRBD2 TRBV6-5
ASQSVGTTFLDEQF TRBJ2-1 TRBD2 TRBV7-9
ASSLGGGGYT TRBJ1-2 . TRBV5-6
ASSILPPGQGFGYT TRBJ1-2 TRBD1 TRBV27
ASSFQGSSTEAF TRBJ1-1 . TRBV27
SVPDRGGADTQY TRBJ2-3 TRBD1 TRBV29-1
ASSPPGLSNQPQH TRBJ1-5 . TRBV18
ASSQEGTANYGYT TRBJ1-2 TRBD1 TRBV3-1/TRBV3-2
ASSLGYRDRDSNQPQH TRBJ1-5 TRBD1 TRBV7-6
ASSIHQPSTEAF TRBJ1-1 . TRBV19
ASSSGSGTDTQY TRBJ2-3 TRBD2 TRBV19
ASSFGLAGPNTGELF TRBJ2-2 TRBD2 TRBV28